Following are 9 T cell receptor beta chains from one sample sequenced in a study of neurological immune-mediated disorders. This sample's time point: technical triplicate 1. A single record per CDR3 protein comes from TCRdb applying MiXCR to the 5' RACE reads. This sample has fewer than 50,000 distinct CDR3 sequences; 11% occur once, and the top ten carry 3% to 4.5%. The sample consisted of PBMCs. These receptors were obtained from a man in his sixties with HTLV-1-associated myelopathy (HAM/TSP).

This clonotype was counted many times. This chain's CDR3 is CAWSVGLAETGELFF. In DNA, the CDR3 is TGTGCCTGGAGTGTAGGGCTAGCGGAAACCGGGGAGCTGTTTTTT. J is TRBJ2-2 and V is TRBV30; TRBD2 aligns across 7 bases. The V gene's germline CDR1 is GTSNPN and CDR2 SVGIG (reference sequence). The length of the CDR3 is 15 residues. The V segment lost 0 bases and the J segment 5 bases; nucleotides outside the gene matches: 6.

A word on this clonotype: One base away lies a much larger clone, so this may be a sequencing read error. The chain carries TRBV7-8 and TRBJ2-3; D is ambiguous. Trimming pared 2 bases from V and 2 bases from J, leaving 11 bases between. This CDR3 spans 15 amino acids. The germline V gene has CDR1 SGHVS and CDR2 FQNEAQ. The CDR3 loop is CASSLTVSITDTQYF. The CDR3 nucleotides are TGTGCCAGCAGCTTAACGGTATCGATCACAGATACGCAGTATTTT.

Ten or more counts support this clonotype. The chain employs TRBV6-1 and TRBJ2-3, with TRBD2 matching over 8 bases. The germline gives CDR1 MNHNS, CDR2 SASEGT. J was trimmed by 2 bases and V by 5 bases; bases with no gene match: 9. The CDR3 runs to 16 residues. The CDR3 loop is CASSRSSGTVTDTQYF. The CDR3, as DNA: TGTGCCAGCAGTCGAAGTAGCGGGACCGTCACAGATACGCAGTATTTT.

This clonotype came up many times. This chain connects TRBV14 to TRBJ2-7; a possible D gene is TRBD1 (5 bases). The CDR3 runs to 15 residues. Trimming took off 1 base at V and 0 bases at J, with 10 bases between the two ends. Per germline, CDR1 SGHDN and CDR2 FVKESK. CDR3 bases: TGTGCCAGCAGCCAAGGCTACAGGCGCTCCTACGAGCAGTACTTC. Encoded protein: CASSQGYRRSYEQYF.

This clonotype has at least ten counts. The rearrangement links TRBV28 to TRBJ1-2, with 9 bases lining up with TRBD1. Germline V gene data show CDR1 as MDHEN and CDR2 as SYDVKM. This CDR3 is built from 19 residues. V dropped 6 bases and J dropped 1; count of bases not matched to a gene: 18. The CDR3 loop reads CASSSDRGQPLALNYGYTF. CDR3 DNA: TGTGCCAGCAGCTCGGACAGGGGACAACCATTAGCTCTTAACTATGGCTACACCTTC.

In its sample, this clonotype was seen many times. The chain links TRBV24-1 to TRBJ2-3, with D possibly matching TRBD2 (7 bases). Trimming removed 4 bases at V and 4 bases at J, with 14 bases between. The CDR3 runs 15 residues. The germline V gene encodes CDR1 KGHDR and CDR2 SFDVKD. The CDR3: CATSDYGGGADTQYF. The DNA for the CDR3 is TGTGCCACCAGTGACTACGGCGGGGGCGCAGATACGCAGTATTTT.

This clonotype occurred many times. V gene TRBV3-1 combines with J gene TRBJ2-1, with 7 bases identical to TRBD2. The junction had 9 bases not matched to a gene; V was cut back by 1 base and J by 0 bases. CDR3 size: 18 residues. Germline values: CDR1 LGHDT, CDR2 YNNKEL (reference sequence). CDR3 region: CASSQVPGGPPSYNEQFF. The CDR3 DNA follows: TGTGCCAGCAGCCAAGTCCCGGGAGGCCCCCCCTCCTACAATGAGCAGTTCTTC.

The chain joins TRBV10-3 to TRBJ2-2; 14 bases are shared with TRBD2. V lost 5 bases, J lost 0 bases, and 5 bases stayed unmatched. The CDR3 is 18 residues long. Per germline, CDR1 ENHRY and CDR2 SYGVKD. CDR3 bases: TGTGCCATCAGTTCCGGACTAGCGGGAGGACCGAACACCGGGGAGCTGTTTTTT. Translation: CAISSGLAGGPNTGELFF.

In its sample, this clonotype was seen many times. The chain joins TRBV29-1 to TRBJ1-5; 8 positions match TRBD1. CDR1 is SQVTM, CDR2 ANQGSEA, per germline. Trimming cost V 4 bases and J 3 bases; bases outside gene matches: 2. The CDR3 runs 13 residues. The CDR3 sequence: CSVADRDNQPQHF. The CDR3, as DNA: TGCAGCGTTGCGGACAGGGACAATCAGCCCCAGCATTTT.